The clone carrying this TCR beta chain was picked up a small number of times. Its specificity is unknown. Its ends do not fully match the called genes, so a read error is possible. This sample stems from a study of T cell repertoires in cytomegalovirus infection. In the study overall: Selected CMV epitopes included recently identified HLA-C-restricted ones as well as well-studied HLA-B-restricted ones. CMV infection plus the matching HLA type was flagged by public TCR beta signatures. Study-wide findings and caveats: The cumulative frequency of public TCR beta families distinguished individuals who carried CMV together with the relevant HLA. Ex vivo responses were dominated by HLA-C-restricted CMV-specific TCR beta clonotypes.

Using its own MiXCR run on the reads, TCRdb lists one record per CDR3 protein. This table holds roughly 70,000 distinct CDR3 sequences, more than 20% found once. Germline CDR1 MNHEY, CDR2 SVGEGT. The CDR3 runs to 15 residues. The J gene is TRBJ2-7, the V gene TRBV6-2 or TRBV6-3, with TRBD1 matching 9 bases. Sequences were derived from CD8+ T cells from cultured PBMCs, sampled from culture after CMV antigen stimulation. This TCR was recovered from a human donor in good health (CMV status not recorded). Some clones in this sample may be carry-over from other donors' samples. In nucleotides, the CDR3 is TGTGCCGGCAGACCCGGGGACAGGGAGATCGACGAGCAGTACTTC. The encoded protein is CAGRPGDREIDEQYF.